The clone carrying this TCR beta chain was counted at least ten times. Its antigen is currently unknown. The CDR3 totals 14 residues. The V gene's germline CDR1 is SGHDT and CDR2 YYEEEE. Trimming cost V 4 bases and J 4 bases; bases outside gene matches: 5. This sample was included in a study of T-cell reconstitution after alpha-beta-depleted transplantation in children. Findings of the study overall: Newly made T cells mostly supplied T-cell counts and diversity one year after transplant. Expanded graft clones numbering several hundred reportedly gave rise to alpha-beta T cells about two months after transplant.

Library preparation (for TCRbeta) was performed with unique molecular identifiers. TCRdb analysed the PCR reads with MiXCR anew, one entry per CDR3 protein. There are about 130,000 distinct CDR3 sequences in the sample; approximately 8.7% occur only once, and about 25% lies in the top ten. V gene TRBV5-6 combines with J gene TRBJ2-3; 8 nucleotides align to TRBD1. This material consisted of PBMCs, mostly from graft donor cells, taken 180 days after TCRalphabeta/CD19-depleted stem cell transplant. The sequence was obtained from a girl less than two years old who had a stem cell transplant for combined immunodeficiency, so the T cells may come from the graft donor. CDR3 amino acids: CASSARTGPDTQYF. The CDR3 nucleotides are TGTGCCAGCAGCGCCCGGACAGGGCCAGATACGCAGTATTTT.